This T cell receptor beta chain was sequenced during a study of CD8 T cells in ankylosing spondylitis. Concerning this clonotype: Its target is not known.

Study-level findings and limits: One TCR beta motif, made up of seven to nine highly homologous variants, appeared characteristic of ankylosing spondylitis blood.

TCRdb used MiXCR to reprocess the 5' RACE reads, holding one entry per CDR3 protein. The sample lists under 450,000 distinct CDR3 sequences, 20% occurring once. The germline gives CDR1 ENHRY, CDR2 SYGVKD. The CDR3 covers 12 residues. Trimming cost V 6 bases and J 7 bases, with 13 bases left between them. The J gene is TRBJ2-7, the V gene TRBV10-3; D is unclear. Sequences were obtained from blood, either unsorted or a sorted T cell fraction (not recorded which). This receptor was identified in a male donor with ankylosing spondylitis or in good health (not recorded which). CDR3 bases: TGTGCCATCAGGACCTTCATGGGGGAGCAGTACTTC. Amino acid sequence: CAIRTFMGEQYF.